The clone carrying this TCR beta chain was observed many times. The target antigen is unknown. This entry is derived from a study of T cells in Graves' hyperthyroidism and ophthalmopathy. In the study overall: Peripheral blood was collected at initial diagnosis, before any treatment. Findings and limits, study-wide: The model made its ophthalmopathy prediction, and onset followed a median 6.5 months later.

Amplification targeted TCR beta CDR3 regions from RNA transcripts. The TCR CDR3 first-round RT-PCR relied on the HTBI primer set. MiXCR was run by TCRdb on the multiplex PCR reads, yielding one entry per CDR3 protein. This sample has about 610,000 distinct CDR3 sequences, with 16% found just once. Each diagnosis was grounded in clinical symptoms, serum thyroxine and TRAb, thyroid ultrasound, and orbital computed tomography. The CDR3 has 15 amino acids. V lost 0 bases and J lost 3, with 12 bases in between. Per the germline V gene, CDR1 is DFQATT and CDR2 is SNEGSKA (reference sequence). The clonotype comes from a middle-aged woman with Graves' ophthalmopathy. Sequencing was done on a sample of blood. The gene calls are TRBV20-1 and TRBJ1-5; the D gene is possibly TRBD1 (5 bases). CDR3 nucleotide sequence: TGCAGTGCTAGAGAAAACTGGGGGACCAATCAGCCCCAGCATTTT. It encodes CSARENWGTNQPQHF.